The sequence of this T cell receptor (beta chain) was determined in a study of CD8+ T cells in alopecia areata. Study-level information: Twice a day, 5 to 10 mg of oral tofacitinib was administered to treated patients. For 6 to 18 months, tofacitinib was taken, and 6 months off drug followed. Whole-study findings and limits: Patients showed less clear TCR sequence sharing than mice, possibly partly because of HLA diversity.

CDR1 SGHRS and CDR2 YFSETQ come from the germline V gene. V lost 3 bases and J 2 bases, leaving 12 bases between the germline ends. The CDR3 has 15 amino acids. As regards this clone: Its antigen remains unidentified.

Treatment given: oral pan-JAK inhibitor, 5-10 mg twice daily. The sequencing template was cDNA reverse transcribed from extracted RNA. The repertoire was sequenced with immunoSEQ multiplex PCR; TCRdb's copy has only in-frame clones and lacks some. The sample yields around 300,000 clones, roughly 60% seen once. This TCR derives from a human donor with alopecia areata. This chain connects TRBV5-1 to TRBJ2-1; D perhaps matches TRBD2 (6 bases). This sample comprised CD4+ T cells sorted from blood, obtained around week 54, from a patient treated with tofacitinib. DNA of the CDR3: TGCGCCAGCAGCTATCAGACTAGAACCTACAATGAGCAGTTCTTC. Encoded protein: CASSYQTRTYNEQFF.